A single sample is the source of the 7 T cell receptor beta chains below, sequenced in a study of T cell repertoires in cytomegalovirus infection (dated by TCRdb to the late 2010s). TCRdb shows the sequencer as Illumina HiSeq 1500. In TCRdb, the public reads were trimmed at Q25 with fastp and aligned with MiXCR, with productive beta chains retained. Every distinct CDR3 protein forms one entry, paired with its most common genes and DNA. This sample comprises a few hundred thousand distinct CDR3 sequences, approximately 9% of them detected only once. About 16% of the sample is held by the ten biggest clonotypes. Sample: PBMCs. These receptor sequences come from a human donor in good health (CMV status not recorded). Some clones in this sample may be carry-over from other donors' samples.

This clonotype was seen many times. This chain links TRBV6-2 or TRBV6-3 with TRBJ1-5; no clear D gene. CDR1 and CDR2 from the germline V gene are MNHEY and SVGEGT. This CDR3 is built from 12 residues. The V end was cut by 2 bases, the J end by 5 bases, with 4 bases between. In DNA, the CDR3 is TGTGCCAGCAGTTACGCGGATCAGCCCCAGCATTTT. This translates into CASSYADQPQHF.

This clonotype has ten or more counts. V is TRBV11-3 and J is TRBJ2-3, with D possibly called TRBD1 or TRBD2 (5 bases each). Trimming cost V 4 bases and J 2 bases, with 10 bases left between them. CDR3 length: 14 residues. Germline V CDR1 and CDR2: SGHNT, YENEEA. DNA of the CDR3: TGTGCCAGCAGCTATGGGACGTACACAGATACGCAGTATTTT. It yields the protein CASSYGTYTDTQYF.

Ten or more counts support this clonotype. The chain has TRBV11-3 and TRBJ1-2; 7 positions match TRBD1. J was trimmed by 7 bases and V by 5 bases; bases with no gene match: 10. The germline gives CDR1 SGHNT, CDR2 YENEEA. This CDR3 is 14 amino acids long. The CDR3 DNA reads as TGTGCCAGCAGCCCGACAGGGAAGGATGGTGGCTACACCTTC. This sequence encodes CASSPTGKDGGYTF.

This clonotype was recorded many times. The chain's CDR3 is CASSQDAGSAQMANYGYTF. DNA for the CDR3: TGCGCCAGCAGCCAAGATGCAGGTTCCGCACAGATGGCTAACTATGGCTACACCTTC. The chain carries TRBV4-1 and TRBJ1-2; no clear D gene. CDR1 is MGHRA, CDR2 YSYEKL, per germline. V was cut by 0 bases and J by 0 bases, with 20 bases left in between. The CDR3 extends over 19 amino acids.

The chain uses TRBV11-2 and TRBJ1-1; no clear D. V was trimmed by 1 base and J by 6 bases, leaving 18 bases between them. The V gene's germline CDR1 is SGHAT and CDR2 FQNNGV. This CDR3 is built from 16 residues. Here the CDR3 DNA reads TGTGCCAGCAGCTTAGTTCCGGGAATCATATCTTCTGAAGCTTTCTTT. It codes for CASSLVPGIISSEAFF.

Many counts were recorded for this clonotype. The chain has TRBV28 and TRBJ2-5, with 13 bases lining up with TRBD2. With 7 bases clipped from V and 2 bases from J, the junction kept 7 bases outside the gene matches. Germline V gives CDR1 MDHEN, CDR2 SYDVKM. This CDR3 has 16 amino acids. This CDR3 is CASTIQLAGGQETQYF. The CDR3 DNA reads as TGTGCCAGCACCATACAACTAGCGGGGGGGCAAGAGACCCAGTACTTC.

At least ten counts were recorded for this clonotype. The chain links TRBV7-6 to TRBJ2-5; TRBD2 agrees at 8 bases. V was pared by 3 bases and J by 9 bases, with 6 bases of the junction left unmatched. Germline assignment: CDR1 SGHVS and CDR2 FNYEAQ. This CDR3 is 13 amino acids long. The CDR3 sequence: CASSFSGESAQYF. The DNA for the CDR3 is TGTGCCAGCAGCTTTAGCGGGGAGTCGGCCCAGTACTTC.